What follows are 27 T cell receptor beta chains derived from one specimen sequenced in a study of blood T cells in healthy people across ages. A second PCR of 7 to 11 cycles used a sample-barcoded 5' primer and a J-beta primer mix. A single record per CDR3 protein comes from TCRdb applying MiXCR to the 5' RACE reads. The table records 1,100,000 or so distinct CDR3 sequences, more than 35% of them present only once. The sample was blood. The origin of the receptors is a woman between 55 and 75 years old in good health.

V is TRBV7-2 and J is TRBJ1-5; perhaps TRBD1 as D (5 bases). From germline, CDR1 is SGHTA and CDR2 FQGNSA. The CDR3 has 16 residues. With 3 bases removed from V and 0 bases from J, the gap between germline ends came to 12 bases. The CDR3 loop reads CASSLRGGSSNQPQHF. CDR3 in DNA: TGTGCCAGCAGCTTGCGCGGGGGGAGTAGCAATCAGCCCCAGCATTTT. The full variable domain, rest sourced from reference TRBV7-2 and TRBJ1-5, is GAGVSQSPSNKVTEKGKDVELRCDPISGHTALYWYRQSLGQGLEFLIYFQGNSAPDKSGLPSDRFSAERTGGSVSTLTIQRTQQEDSAVYLCASSLRGGSSNQPQHFGDGTRLSIL.

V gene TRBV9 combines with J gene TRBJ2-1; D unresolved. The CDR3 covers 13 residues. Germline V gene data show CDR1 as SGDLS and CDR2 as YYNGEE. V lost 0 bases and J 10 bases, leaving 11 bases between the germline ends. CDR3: CASSVEPNSEQFF. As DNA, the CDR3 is TGTGCCAGCAGCGTAGAGCCTAACTCCGAGCAGTTCTTC.

Written as DNA, the CDR3 is TGTGCCAGCAGTAACCGGGACCCTAATTCACCCCTCCACTTT. Amino acid sequence: CASSNRDPNSPLHF. This chain uses TRBV7-9 with TRBJ1-6; perhaps TRBD1 as D (5 bases). CDR3 length: 14 residues. CDR1 is SEHNR and CDR2 is FQNEAQ in the germline V gene (reference sequence). The ends were cut back, 6 bases at V and 6 bases at J, with 12 bases in the middle. The variable domain in full, with the rest retrieved from reference TRBV7-9 and TRBJ1-6, is DTGVSQNPRHKITKRGQNVTFRCDPISEHNRLYWYRQTLGQGPEFLTYFQNEAQLEKSRLLSDRFSAERPKGSFSTLEIQRTEQGDSAMYLCASSNRDPNSPLHFGNGTRLTVT.

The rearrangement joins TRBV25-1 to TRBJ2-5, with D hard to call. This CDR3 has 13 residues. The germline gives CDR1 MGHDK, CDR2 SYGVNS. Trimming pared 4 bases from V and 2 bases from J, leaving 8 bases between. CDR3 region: CASSGELQETQYF. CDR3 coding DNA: TGTGCCAGCAGTGGGGAATTACAAGAGACCCAGTACTTC.

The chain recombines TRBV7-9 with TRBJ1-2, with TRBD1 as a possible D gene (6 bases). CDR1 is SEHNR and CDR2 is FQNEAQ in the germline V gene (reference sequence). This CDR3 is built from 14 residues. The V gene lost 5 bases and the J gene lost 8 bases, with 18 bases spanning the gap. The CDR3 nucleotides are TGTGCCAGCAGCAAAATAACAGGGCCTGACGGCTACACCTTC. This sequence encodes CASSKITGPDGYTF.

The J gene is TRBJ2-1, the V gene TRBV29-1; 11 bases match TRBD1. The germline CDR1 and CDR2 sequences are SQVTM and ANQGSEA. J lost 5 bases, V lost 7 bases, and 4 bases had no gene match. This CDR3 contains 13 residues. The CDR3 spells CSAGTGGNNEQFF. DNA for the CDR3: TGCAGCGCTGGGACAGGGGGTAACAATGAGCAGTTCTTC.

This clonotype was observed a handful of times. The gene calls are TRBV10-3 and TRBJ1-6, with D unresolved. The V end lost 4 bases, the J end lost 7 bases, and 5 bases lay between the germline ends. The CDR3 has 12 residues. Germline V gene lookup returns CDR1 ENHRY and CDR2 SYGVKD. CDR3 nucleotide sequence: TGTGCCATCAGTGGTTCGAATTCACCCCTCCACTTT. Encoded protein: CAISGSNSPLHF.

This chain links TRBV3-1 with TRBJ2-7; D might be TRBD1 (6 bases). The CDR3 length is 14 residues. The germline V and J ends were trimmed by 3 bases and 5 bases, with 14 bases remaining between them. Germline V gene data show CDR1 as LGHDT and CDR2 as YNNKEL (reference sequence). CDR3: CASSHPGEGHEQYF. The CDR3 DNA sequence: TGTGCCAGCAGCCACCCAGGGGAAGGCCACGAGCAGTACTTC.

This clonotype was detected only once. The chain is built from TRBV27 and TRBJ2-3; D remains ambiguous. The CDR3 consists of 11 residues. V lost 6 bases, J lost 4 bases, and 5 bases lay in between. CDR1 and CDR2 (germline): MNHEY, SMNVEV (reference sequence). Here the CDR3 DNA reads TGTGCCAGCAGAAGCTCAGATACGCAGTATTTT. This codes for CASRSSDTQYF.

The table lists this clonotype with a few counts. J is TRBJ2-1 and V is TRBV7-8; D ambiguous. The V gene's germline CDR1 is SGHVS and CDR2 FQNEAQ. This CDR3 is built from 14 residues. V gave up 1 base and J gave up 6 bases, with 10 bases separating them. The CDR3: CASSLVLGSNEQFF. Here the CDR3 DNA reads TGTGCCAGCAGCTTAGTTCTGGGTAGCAATGAGCAGTTCTTC.

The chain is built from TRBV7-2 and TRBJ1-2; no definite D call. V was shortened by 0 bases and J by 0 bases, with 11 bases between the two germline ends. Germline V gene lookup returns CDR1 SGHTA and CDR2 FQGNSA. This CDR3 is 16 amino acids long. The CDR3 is CASSLALTDANYGYTF. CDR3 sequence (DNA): TGTGCCAGCAGCTTAGCGCTGACGGATGCTAACTATGGCTACACCTTC.

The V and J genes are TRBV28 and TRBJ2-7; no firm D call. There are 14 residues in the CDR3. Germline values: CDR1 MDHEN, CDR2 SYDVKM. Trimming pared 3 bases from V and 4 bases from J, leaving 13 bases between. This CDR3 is CASSFSAKEYEQYF. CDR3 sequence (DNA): TGTGCCAGCAGTTTTTCGGCCAAAGAATACGAGCAGTACTTC. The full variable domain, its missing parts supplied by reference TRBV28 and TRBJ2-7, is DVKVTQSSRYLVKRTGEKVFLECVQDMDHENMFWYRQDPGLGLRLIYFSYDVKMKEKGDIPEGYSVSREKKERFSLILESASTNQTSMYLCASSFSAKEYEQYFGPGTRLTVT.

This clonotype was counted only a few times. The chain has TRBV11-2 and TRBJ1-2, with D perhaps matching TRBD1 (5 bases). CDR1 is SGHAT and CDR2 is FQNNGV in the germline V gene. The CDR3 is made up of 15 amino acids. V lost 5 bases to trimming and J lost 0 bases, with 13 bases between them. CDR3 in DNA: TGTGCCAGCAGCCCCTCAGGGTTTTCTAACTATGGCTACACCTTC. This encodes CASSPSGFSNYGYTF.

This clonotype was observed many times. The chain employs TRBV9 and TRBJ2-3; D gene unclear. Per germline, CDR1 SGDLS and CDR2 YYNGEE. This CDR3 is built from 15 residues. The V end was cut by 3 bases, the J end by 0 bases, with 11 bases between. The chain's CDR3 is CASSGGVSSTDTQYF. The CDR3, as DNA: TGTGCCAGCAGCGGCGGAGTCTCTAGCACAGATACGCAGTATTTT.

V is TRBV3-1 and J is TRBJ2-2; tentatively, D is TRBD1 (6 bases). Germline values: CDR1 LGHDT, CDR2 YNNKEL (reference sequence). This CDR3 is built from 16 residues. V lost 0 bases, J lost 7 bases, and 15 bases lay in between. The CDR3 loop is CASSQELGRGSGELFF. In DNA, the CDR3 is TGTGCCAGCAGCCAAGAGCTCGGCAGGGGAAGCGGGGAGCTGTTTTTT.

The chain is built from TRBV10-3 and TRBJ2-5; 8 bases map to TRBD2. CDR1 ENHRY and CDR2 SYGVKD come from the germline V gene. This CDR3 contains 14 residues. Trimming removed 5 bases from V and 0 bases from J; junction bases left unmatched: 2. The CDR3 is CAISLAGNQETQYF. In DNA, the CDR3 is TGTGCCATCAGTTTAGCGGGAAACCAAGAGACCCAGTACTTC.

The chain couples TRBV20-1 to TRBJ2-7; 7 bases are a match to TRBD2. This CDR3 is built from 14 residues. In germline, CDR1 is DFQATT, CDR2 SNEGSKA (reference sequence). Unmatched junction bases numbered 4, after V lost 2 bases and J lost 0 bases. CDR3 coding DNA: TGCAGTGCTAGACGGGAGGAGCTCTCCTACGAGCAGTACTTC. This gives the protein CSARREELSYEQYF.

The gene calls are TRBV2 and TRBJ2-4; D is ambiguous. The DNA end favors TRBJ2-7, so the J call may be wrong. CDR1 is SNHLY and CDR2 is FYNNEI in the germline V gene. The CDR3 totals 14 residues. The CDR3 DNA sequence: TGTGCCAGCAGTGCGGTAGAACGATTATACGAGCAGTACTTC. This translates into CASSAVERLYEQYF.

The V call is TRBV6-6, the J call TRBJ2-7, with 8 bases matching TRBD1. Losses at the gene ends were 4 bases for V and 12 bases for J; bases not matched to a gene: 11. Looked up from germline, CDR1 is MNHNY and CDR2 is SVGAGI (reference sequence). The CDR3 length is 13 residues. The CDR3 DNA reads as TGTGCCAGCAGTTCGGACAGGGCTACGAGGCGGTACTTC. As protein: CASSSDRATRRYF.

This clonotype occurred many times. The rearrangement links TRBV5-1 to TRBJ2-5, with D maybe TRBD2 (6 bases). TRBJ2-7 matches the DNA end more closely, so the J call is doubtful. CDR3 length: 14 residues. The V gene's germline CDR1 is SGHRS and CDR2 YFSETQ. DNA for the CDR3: TGCGCCAGCAGCTCCGGGGGTAGCGGATACGAGCAGTACTTC. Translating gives CASSSGGSGYEQYF.

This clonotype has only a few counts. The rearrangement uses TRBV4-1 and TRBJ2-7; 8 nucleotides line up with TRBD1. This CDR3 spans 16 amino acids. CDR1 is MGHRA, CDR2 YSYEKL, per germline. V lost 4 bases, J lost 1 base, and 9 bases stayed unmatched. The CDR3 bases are TGCGCCAGCAGCCGTACCGGGGACAGGAGTTCCTACGAGCAGTACTTC. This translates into CASSRTGDRSSYEQYF.

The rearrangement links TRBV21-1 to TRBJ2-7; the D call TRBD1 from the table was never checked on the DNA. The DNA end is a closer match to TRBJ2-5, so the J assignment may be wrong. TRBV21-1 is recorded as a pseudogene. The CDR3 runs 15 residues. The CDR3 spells CASSKVTDNPPTQYF. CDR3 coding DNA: TGTGCCAGCAGCAAAGTAACAGACAACCCCCCGACCCAGTACTTC.

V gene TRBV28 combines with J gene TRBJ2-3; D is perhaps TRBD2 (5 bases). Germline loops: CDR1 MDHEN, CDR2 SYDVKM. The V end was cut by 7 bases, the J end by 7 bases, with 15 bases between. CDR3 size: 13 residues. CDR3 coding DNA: TGTGCCAGCAAACTAGGTGGACCAAATACGCAGTATTTT. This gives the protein CASKLGGPNTQYF.

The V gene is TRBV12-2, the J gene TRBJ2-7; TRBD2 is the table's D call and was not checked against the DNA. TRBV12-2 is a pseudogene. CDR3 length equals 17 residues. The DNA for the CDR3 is TGTGCAAGTCGCTTAATGACTTTTTTCGGACTAGCAGGCGAGCAGTACTTC. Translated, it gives CASRLMTFFGLAGEQYF.

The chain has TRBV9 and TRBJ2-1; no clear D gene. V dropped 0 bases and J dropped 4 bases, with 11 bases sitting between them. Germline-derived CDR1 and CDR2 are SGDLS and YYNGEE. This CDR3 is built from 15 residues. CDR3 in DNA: TGTGCCAGCAGCGTAGATATCGGACGGTACAATGAGCAGTTCTTC. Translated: CASSVDIGRYNEQFF.

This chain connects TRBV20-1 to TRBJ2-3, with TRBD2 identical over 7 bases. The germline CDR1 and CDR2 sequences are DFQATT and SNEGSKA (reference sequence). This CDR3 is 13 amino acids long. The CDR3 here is CVLKRGGRDTQYF. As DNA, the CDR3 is TGCGTCTTGAAAAGGGGCGGGAGAGATACGCAGTATTTT.

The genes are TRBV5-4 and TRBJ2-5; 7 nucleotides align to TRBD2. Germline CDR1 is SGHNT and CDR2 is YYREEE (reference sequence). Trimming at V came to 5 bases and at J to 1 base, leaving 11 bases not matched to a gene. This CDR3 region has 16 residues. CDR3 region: CASSSLAGATQETQYF. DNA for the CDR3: TGTGCCAGCAGTTCCCTGGCGGGAGCGACCCAAGAGACCCAGTACTTC.